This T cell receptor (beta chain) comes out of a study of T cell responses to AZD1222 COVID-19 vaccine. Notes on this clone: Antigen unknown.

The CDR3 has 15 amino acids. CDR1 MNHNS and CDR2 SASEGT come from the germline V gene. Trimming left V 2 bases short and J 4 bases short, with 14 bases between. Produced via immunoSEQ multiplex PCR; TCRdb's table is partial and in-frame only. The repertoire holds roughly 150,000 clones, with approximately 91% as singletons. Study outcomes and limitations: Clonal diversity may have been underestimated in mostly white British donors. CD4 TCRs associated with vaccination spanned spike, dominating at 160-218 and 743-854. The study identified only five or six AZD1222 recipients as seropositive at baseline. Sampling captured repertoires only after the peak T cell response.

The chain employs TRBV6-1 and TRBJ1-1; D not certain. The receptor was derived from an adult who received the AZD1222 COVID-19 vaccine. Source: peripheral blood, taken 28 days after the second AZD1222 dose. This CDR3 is CASSERAQTGTEAFF. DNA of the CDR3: TGTGCCAGCAGTGAAAGGGCCCAGACGGGCACTGAAGCTTTCTTT.